Here is one T cell receptor (beta chain) with its context. Its antigen remains unknown. The sample belongs to a study of beta chain features in type 1 diabetes. Regarding the study as a whole: Any HLA type influence on TCRB rearrangement was left unresolved here.

Expressed TCRB transcripts were sequenced, since all the RNA that had been isolated was reverse transcribed. Assay: immunoSEQ multiplex PCR; the TCRdb copy retains only in-frame clones and omits some. This table has 350,000 to 400,000 clones, around 16% appearing once. This receptor was identified in a young woman in good health. Sequenced material: naive CD4+ T cells from blood.

CDR3: CASPSGANVLTF. CDR3 DNA sequence: TGTGCCAGCCCTTCTGGGGCCAACGTCCTGACTTTC. The gene calls are TRBV25-1 and TRBJ2-6; no firm D call. There are 12 residues in the CDR3. The V gene lost 8 bases and the J gene lost 1 base, with 3 bases spanning the gap. Germline V gives CDR1 MGHDK, CDR2 SYGVNS.